Following are 23 T cell receptor beta chains from one sample sequenced in a study of T cell changes during pregnancy in multiple sclerosis (dated by TCRdb to the late 2010s). Libraries were prepared through the immunoSEQ multiplex PCR assay. TCRdb took this table from immuneACCESS and kept in-frame rearrangements with V and J called. Such tables lack part of the clones; where checked against another copy, unresolved V genes explain under half of the gap, and the rest is unexplained. The sample table lists approximately 40,000 clones, roughly 90% of them with a count of one. The ten most abundant clones make up about 0.7% of the sample. Here the sequenced sample was CD4+ T cells from peripheral blood mononuclear cells, taken before pregnancy. Receptors were obtained from a female donor with multiple sclerosis, enrolled in a pregnancy study.

This clone was detected only once. The rearrangement links TRBV9 to TRBJ1-4, with D uncertain. V lost 4 bases, J lost 3 bases, and 10 bases lay in between. This CDR3 has 14 residues. Germline CDR1 is SGDLS and CDR2 is YYNGEE. DNA of the CDR3: TGTGCCAGCAGCCGCTCAGGCCCTAATGAAAAACTGTTTTTT. It yields the protein CASSRSGPNEKLFF.

This clone was picked up one time. The chain has TRBV6-1 and TRBJ1-1; possible D gene TRBD1, 6 bases. V shed 5 bases and J shed 2 bases, with 12 bases lying between them. CDR1 is MNHNS and CDR2 is SASEGT in the germline V gene. There are 14 residues in the CDR3. CDR3 residues: CASSLLQGNTEAFF. The CDR3 DNA is TGTGCCAGCAGTCTACTACAGGGAAACACTGAAGCTTTCTTT.

The chain couples TRBV4-3 to TRBJ2-1; 8 bases are shared with TRBD1. The CDR3 is 17 amino acids. The J segment lost 0 bases and the V segment lost 0 bases, leaving 4 bases of the junction unmatched. The V gene's germline CDR1 is LGHNA and CDR2 YSLEER. The CDR3 spells CASSQDRTGISYNEQFF. CDR3 bases: TGCGCCAGCAGCCAAGATCGGACAGGGATCTCCTACAATGAGCAGTTCTTC.

This clone has only one observation. The V and J genes are TRBV6-1 and TRBJ2-2; 7 bases are a match to TRBD1. The V gene end was trimmed by 4 bases and the J gene end by 6 bases; junction bases not matched to a gene: 5. The germline V gene encodes CDR1 MNHNS and CDR2 SASEGT. The CDR3 has 14 residues. CDR3 sequence reads: CASSVWQGAGELFF. The CDR3 DNA follows: TGTGCCAGCAGTGTATGGCAGGGGGCCGGGGAGCTGTTTTTT.

J is TRBJ2-1 and V is TRBV7-9; D may be TRBD1 (5 bases). This CDR3 spans 15 amino acids. V was cut by 4 bases and J by 5 bases, with 15 bases left in between. Germline V gene data show CDR1 as SEHNR and CDR2 as FQNEAQ (reference sequence). The CDR3 sequence is CASSSPRGTNNEQFF. The CDR3 nucleotides read TGTGCCAGCAGCTCCCCTAGGGGAACCAACAATGAGCAGTTCTTC.

This clone is a singleton in its sample. The chain recombines TRBV19 with TRBJ2-2; TRBD2 is a possible D gene (6 bases). CDR1 and CDR2 from the germline V gene are LNHDA and SQIVND (reference sequence). V shed 3 bases and J shed 6 bases, with 8 bases lying between them. The CDR3 runs to 13 residues. In DNA form, the CDR3 reads TGTGCCAGTAGTATCGGGGGTCCCGGGGAGCTGTTTTTT. It encodes CASSIGGPGELFF.

This sequence joins TRBV7-3 and TRBJ1-1; the D is unclear. With 5 bases removed from V and 2 bases from J, the gap between germline ends came to 9 bases. CDR1 is SGHTA and CDR2 is FQGTGA in the germline V gene. This CDR3 comprises 13 residues. CDR3 loop: CASSREENTEAFF. Written as DNA, the CDR3 is TGTGCCAGCAGCAGGGAGGAAAACACTGAAGCTTTCTTT.

The J gene is TRBJ1-2, the V gene TRBV10-2, with TRBD1 matching over 7 bases. In germline, CDR1 is WSHSY, CDR2 SAAADI. This CDR3 has 16 amino acids. V dropped 2 bases and J dropped 7; count of bases not matched to a gene: 13. CDR3: CASSETEQGWQGGYTF. As DNA, the CDR3 is TGCGCCAGCAGTGAGACGGAACAGGGGTGGCAGGGTGGCTACACCTTC.

The V gene is TRBV28, the J gene TRBJ2-2, with 8 bases aligning to TRBD2. Germline-derived CDR1 and CDR2 are MDHEN and SYDVKM. The length of the CDR3 is 17 residues. Trimming removed 5 bases from V and 7 bases from J; junction bases left unmatched: 15. The chain's CDR3 is CASSPTDVAGFDGELFF. CDR3 in DNA: TGTGCCAGCAGTCCTACAGATGTAGCGGGATTTGACGGGGAGCTGTTTTTT.

The V call is TRBV4-1, the J call TRBJ2-1; D is unresolved. Trimming left V 1 base short and J 8 bases short, with 15 bases between. Germline CDR1 reads MGHRA; CDR2 reads YSYEKL. CDR3 length equals 15 residues. Written as DNA, the CDR3 is TGCGCCAGCAGCCAAGTGGCTTACACCCGGGATGAGCAGTTCTTC. Translated, it gives CASSQVAYTRDEQFF.

The chain has TRBV5-1 and TRBJ1-2; unclear D gene. The CDR3 covers 15 residues. CDR1 SGHRS and CDR2 YFSETQ come from the germline V gene. V lost 0 bases to trimming and J lost 4 bases, with 13 bases between them. The CDR3 spells CASSLGQSEGYGYTF. The CDR3 nucleotides are TGCGCCAGCAGCTTGGGACAATCAGAGGGCTATGGCTACACCTTC.

This clone appeared a single time. The genes are TRBV5-5 and TRBJ1-6, with 7 bases fitting TRBD1. Germline values: CDR1 SGHKS, CDR2 YYEKEE (reference sequence). The trim removed 0 bases at V and 7 bases at J, leaving 1 base unmatched. There are 14 residues in the CDR3. The CDR3 DNA follows: TGTGCCAGCAGCTTGGACAGGGGAAATTCACCCCTCCACTTT. This codes for CASSLDRGNSPLHF.

In its sample, this clone ranks as medium-sized. The CDR3 protein is CAWSEHGNTIYF. The CDR3 DNA reads TGTGCCTGGAGTGAGCATGGAAACACCATATATTTT. This chain connects TRBV30 to TRBJ1-3, with no clear D. The CDR3 has 12 amino acids. Germline CDR1 GTSNPN, CDR2 SVGIG (reference sequence). Trimming pared 1 base from V and 3 bases from J, leaving 4 bases between.

This chain uses TRBV7-7 with TRBJ2-2; D not resolved. Germline assignment: CDR1 SSHAT and CDR2 FNYEAQ (reference sequence). CDR3 size: 13 residues. Between the trimmed V and J ends, which lost 1 base and 3 bases, there was a span of 3 bases. The CDR3 spells CASSLVDTGELFF. As DNA, the CDR3 is TGTGCCAGCAGCTTAGTAGACACCGGGGAGCTGTTTTTT.

The genes are TRBV9 and TRBJ2-2; 7 bases align to TRBD2. CDR3 length equals 15 residues. Germline V gene data show CDR1 as SGDLS and CDR2 as YYNGEE. V shed 3 bases and J 13 bases; nucleotides not matched to a gene: 15. The CDR3 DNA follows: TGTGCCAGCAGCGAAAGACCCGGGAGGCTCGGTCTGCTGTTTTTT. Amino acids: CASSERPGRLGLLFF.

The CDR3 reads CAARGSYNSPLHF. The CDR3 DNA is TGTGCCGCGCGAGGCTCCTATAATTCACCCCTCCACTTT. V and J are TRBV6-5 and TRBJ1-6; D gene unclear. CDR3 length equals 13 residues. CDR1 and CDR2 from the germline V gene are MNHEY and SVGAGI. The ends were cut back, 11 bases at V and 0 bases at J, with 8 bases in the middle.

This chain links TRBV5-1 with TRBJ1-1; 8 bases are shared with TRBD1. Germline V gene data show CDR1 as SGHRS and CDR2 as YFSETQ. V trimming: 8 bases; J trimming: 2 bases; junction bases outside the gene matches: 5. The CDR3 consists of 13 residues. CDR3 sequence: CASRTGSNTEAFF. The CDR3 DNA sequence: TGCGCCAGTAGGACAGGGTCTAACACTGAAGCTTTCTTT.

The chain has TRBV27 and TRBJ1-1; the D gene is possibly TRBD1 (5 bases). CDR1 and CDR2 from the germline V gene are MNHEY and SMNVEV (reference sequence). This CDR3 comprises 13 residues. The ends were cut back, 6 bases at V and 7 bases at J, with 15 bases in the middle. The CDR3 loop is CASSYEPQGEAFF. CDR3 nucleotides: TGTGCCAGCAGCTATGAACCCCAGGGTGAAGCTTTCTTT.

The chain joins TRBV19 to TRBJ2-3; 8 bases fit TRBD1. CDR3 length: 14 amino acids. V trimming: 7 bases; J trimming: 4 bases; junction bases outside the gene matches: 7. Looked up from germline, CDR1 is LNHDA and CDR2 is SQIVND (reference sequence). The chain's CDR3 is CASTLDRVADTQYF. The CDR3 DNA follows: TGTGCCAGTACCCTGGACAGGGTGGCAGATACGCAGTATTTT.

The V call is TRBV2, the J call TRBJ2-5; D remains unclear. This CDR3 has 13 amino acids. The V end was cut by 5 bases, the J end by 2 bases, with 9 bases between. Germline-derived CDR1 and CDR2 are SNHLY and FYNNEI. In DNA form, the CDR3 reads TGTGCCAGCAGTCCCGACTTACAAGAGACCCAGTACTTC. Its translation: CASSPDLQETQYF.

The chain employs TRBV6-5 and TRBJ2-2; the D gene is possibly TRBD2 (6 bases). Germline CDR1 and CDR2: MNHEY and SVGAGI. The CDR3 runs 15 residues. V lost 10 bases to trimming and J lost 4 bases, with 19 bases between them. For the CDR3, the DNA is TGTGCCACCAAAGAAAGGGAGGTGGCCACCGGGGAGCTGTTTTTT. This codes for CATKEREVATGELFF.

This chain connects TRBV29-1 to TRBJ2-3; 9 nucleotides match TRBD1. With V trimmed by 7 bases and J by 4 bases, 6 bases remained unmatched. CDR1 is SQVTM, CDR2 ANQGSEA, per germline. This CDR3 has 13 residues. The CDR3 loop is CSGRTGGADTQYF. The CDR3 DNA sequence: TGCAGCGGACGAACAGGGGGCGCAGATACGCAGTATTTT.

CDR3: CASSRDSQETQYF. In nucleotides, the CDR3 is TGCGCCAGCAGCCGCGACAGCCAAGAGACCCAGTACTTC. The rearrangement uses TRBV5-1 and TRBJ2-5, with D perhaps matching TRBD1 (5 bases). V dropped 4 bases and J dropped 1 base, with 8 bases sitting between them. Per germline, CDR1 SGHRS and CDR2 YFSETQ. The CDR3 is 13 amino acids.